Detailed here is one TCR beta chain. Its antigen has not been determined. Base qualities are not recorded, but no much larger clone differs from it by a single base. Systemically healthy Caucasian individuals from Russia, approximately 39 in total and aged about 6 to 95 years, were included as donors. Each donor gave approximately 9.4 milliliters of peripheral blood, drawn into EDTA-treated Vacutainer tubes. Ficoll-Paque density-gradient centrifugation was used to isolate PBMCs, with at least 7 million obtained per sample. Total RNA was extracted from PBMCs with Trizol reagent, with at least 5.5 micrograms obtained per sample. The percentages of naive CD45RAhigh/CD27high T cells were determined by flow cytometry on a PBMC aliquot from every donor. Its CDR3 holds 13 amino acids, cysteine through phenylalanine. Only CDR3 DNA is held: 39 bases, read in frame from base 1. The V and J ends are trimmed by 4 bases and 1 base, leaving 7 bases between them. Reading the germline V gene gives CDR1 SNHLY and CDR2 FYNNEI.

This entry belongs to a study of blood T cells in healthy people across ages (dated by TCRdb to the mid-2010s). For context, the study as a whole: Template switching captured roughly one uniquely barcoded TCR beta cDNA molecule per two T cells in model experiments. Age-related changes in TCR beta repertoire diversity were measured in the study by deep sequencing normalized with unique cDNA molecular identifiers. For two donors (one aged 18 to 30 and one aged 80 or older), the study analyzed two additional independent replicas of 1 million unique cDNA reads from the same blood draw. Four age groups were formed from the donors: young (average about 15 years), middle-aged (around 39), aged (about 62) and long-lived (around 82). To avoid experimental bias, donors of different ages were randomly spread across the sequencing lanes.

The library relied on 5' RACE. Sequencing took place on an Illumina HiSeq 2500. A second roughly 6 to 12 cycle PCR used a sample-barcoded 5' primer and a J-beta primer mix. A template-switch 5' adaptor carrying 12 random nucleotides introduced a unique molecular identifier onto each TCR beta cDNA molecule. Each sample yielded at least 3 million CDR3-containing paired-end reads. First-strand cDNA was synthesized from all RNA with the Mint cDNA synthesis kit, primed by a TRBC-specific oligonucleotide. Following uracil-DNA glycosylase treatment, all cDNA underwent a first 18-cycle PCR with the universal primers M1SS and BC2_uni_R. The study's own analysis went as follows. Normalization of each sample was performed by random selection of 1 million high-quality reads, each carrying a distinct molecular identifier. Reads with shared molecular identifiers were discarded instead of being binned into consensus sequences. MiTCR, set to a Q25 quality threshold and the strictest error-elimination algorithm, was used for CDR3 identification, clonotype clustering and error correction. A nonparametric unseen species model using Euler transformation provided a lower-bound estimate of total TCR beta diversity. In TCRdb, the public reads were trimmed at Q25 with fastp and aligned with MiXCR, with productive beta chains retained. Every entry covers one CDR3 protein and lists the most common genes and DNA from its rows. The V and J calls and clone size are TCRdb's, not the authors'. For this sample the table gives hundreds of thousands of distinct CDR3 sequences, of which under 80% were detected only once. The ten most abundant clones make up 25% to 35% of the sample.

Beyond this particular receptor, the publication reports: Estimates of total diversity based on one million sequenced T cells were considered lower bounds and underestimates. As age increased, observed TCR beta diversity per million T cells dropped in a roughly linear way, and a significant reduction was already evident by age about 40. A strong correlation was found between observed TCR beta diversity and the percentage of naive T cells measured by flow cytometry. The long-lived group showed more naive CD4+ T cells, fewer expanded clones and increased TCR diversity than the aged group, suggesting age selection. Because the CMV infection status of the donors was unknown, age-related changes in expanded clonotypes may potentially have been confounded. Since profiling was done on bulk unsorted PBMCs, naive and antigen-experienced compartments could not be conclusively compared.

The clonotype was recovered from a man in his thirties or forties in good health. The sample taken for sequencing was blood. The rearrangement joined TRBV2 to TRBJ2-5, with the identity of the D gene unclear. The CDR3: CASSVESQETQYF. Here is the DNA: TGTGCCAGCAGTGTTGAGTCCCAAGAGACCCAGTACTTC.